Listed here are 25 T cell receptor beta chains from one sample, sequenced in a study of response to subunit inactivated influenza vaccine (dated by TCRdb to the late 2010s). The library came from RT-PCR. TCRdb names Illumina HiSeq 2500 as the instrument used. The public reads were quality trimmed at Q25 with fastp and then assembled into clones with MiXCR by TCRdb, keeping productive beta chains. One record per CDR3 amino acid sequence lists the most common genes and DNA. Counted in this sample were some 800,000 distinct CDR3 sequences; approximately 21% of them appeared once. Clones ranked in the top ten supply roughly 10% of the sample. Sample: PBMCs from blood, taken less than 6 days after vaccination. The receptor source for this set is a man over 45 who received an inactivated influenza vaccine. Donor details come from another sample of the same person, matched by shared clones.

V usage is TRBV10-3 and J usage is TRBJ2-3; D unclear. The germline V and J ends were trimmed by 4 bases and 1 base, with 9 bases remaining between them. This CDR3 has 14 amino acids. The germline V gene has CDR1 ENHRY and CDR2 SYGVKD. The CDR3 is CAISGKSGTDTQYF. The CDR3 bases are TGTGCCATCAGTGGCAAGTCCGGCACAGATACGCAGTATTTT.

Only a few counts were recorded for this clonotype. The CDR3 reads CASSPRRNQPQHF. CDR3 nucleotides: TGTGCCAGCAGCCCCCGCCGGAATCAGCCCCAGCATTTT. The chain is built from TRBV7-2 and TRBJ1-5; D uncertain. Germline assignment: CDR1 SGHTA and CDR2 FQGNSA. With 5 bases removed from V and 4 bases from J, the gap between germline ends came to 9 bases. CDR3 length: 13 amino acids.

V gene TRBV10-3 combines with J gene TRBJ1-1; tentative D call: TRBD1 (6 bases). CDR3 length equals 14 residues. V gave up 6 bases and J gave up 4 bases, with 15 bases separating them. CDR1 is ENHRY and CDR2 is SYGVKD in the germline V gene. In nucleotides, the CDR3 is TGTGCCATCAGGGGAGAGGGGGGGGTCACTGAAGCTTTCTTT. This codes for CAIRGEGGVTEAFF.

This clonotype was recorded a few times. This sequence joins TRBV5-5 and TRBJ2-1, with 9 bases aligning to TRBD2. This CDR3 has 16 residues. V trimming: 7 bases; J trimming: 7 bases; junction bases outside the gene matches: 15. Per germline, CDR1 SGHKS and CDR2 YYEKEE (reference sequence). The CDR3 spells CASQPGGRAPSNEQFF. The CDR3 DNA reads as TGTGCCAGCCAGCCGGGCGGGAGGGCCCCTTCAAATGAGCAGTTCTTC.

This clonotype was observed a handful of times. The chain joins TRBV11-2 to TRBJ2-1; D not certain. Between the trimmed V and J ends, which lost 3 bases and 0 bases, there was a span of 6 bases. The germline gives CDR1 SGHAT, CDR2 FQNNGV. The CDR3 has 14 residues. CDR3 nucleotide sequence: TGTGCCAGCAGCTTGAGCTACTCCTACAATGAGCAGTTCTTC. Translation gives CASSLSYSYNEQFF. The whole variable domain, remainder taken from reference TRBV11-2 and TRBJ2-1, is EAGVAQSPRYKIIEKRQSVAFWCNPISGHATLYWYQQILGQGPKLLIQFQNNGVVDDSQLPKDRFSAERLKGVDSTLKIQPAKLEDSAVYLCASSLSYSYNEQFFGPGTRLTVL.

The J gene is TRBJ2-7, the V gene TRBV5-1; D perhaps matches TRBD2 (6 bases). Germline lookup yields CDR1 SGHRS and CDR2 YFSETQ. The CDR3 contains 15 residues. V was trimmed by 4 bases and J by 1 base, leaving 15 bases between them. CDR3 amino acids: CASSPLSGASYEQYF. Written as DNA, the CDR3 is TGCGCCAGCAGCCCTCTTTCGGGAGCTTCCTACGAGCAGTACTTC.

This clonotype was detected a few times. V and J are TRBV18 and TRBJ2-7; 7 bases are shared with TRBD1. This CDR3 spans 14 amino acids. CDR1 is KGHSH and CDR2 is LQKENI in the germline V gene. The J segment lost 5 bases and the V segment lost 3 bases, leaving 7 bases of the junction unmatched. CDR3 DNA: TGTGCCAGCTCACCGTTGACAGGGATGGACGAGCAGTACTTC. Residues: CASSPLTGMDEQYF. The entire variable domain, with the rest obtained from reference TRBV18 and TRBJ2-7, is as follows: NAGVMQNPRHLVRRRGQEARLRCSPMKGHSHVYWYRQLPEEGLKFMVYLQKENIIDESGMPKERFSAEFPKEGPSILRIQQVVRGDSAAYFCASSPLTGMDEQYFGPGTRLTVT.

This clonotype was counted a few times. This sequence joins TRBV7-7 and TRBJ2-7; 12 nucleotides align to TRBD2. The V and J ends lost 11 bases and 5 bases, in that order; junction bases with no gene match: 10. The germline V gene encodes CDR1 SSHAT and CDR2 FNYEAQ (reference sequence). The CDR3 consists of 14 residues. The CDR3 DNA reads TGTGCCGGACTAGCGGGAATAAGTTGGGACGAGCAGTACTTC. It yields the protein CAGLAGISWDEQYF.

This clonotype was recorded a few times. This chain joins TRBV2 and TRBJ2-7, with 8 bases aligning to TRBD1. There are 13 residues in the CDR3. Germline trimming cut 7 bases from V and 6 bases from J; bases unmatched to any gene: 8. Germline V gene lookup returns CDR1 SNHLY and CDR2 FYNNEI. The CDR3 protein is CASTGQGSREQYF. The CDR3 region has the DNA TGTGCCAGCACCGGACAGGGATCCCGCGAGCAGTACTTC.

The sample holds a few counts of this clonotype. V is TRBV19 and J is TRBJ1-1, with D possibly matching TRBD1 (6 bases). Trimming stripped 6 bases from V and 2 bases from J, with 19 bases between. Looked up from germline, CDR1 is LNHDA and CDR2 is SQIVND (reference sequence). CDR3 length: 16 amino acids. CDR3 loop: CASRLGGSGSNTEAFF. CDR3 DNA: TGTGCCAGTAGGCTAGGGGGGTCAGGGAGCAACACTGAAGCTTTCTTT.

The V call is TRBV7-2, the J call TRBJ2-7, with TRBD1 matching 9 bases. Germline CDR1 and CDR2: SGHTA and FQGNSA. The CDR3 is 13 amino acids. V shed 8 bases and J 3 bases; nucleotides not matched to a gene: 5. The CDR3: CASCRDRVYEQYF. Written as DNA, the CDR3 is TGTGCCAGCTGCCGGGACAGGGTCTACGAGCAGTACTTC.

The chain recombines TRBV29-1 with TRBJ1-1, with 11 bases aligning to TRBD1. The CDR3 has 14 residues. Losses at the gene ends were 4 bases for V and 4 bases for J; bases not matched to a gene: 5. Looked up from germline, CDR1 is SQVTM and CDR2 is ANQGSEA. CDR3 nucleotides: TGCAGCGTTGGGGGACAGGGGGAGGGCACTGAAGCTTTCTTT. It is translated as CSVGGQGEGTEAFF.

V usage is TRBV5-1 and J usage is TRBJ2-6, with TRBD1 matching over 8 bases. The CDR3 has 19 amino acids. V shed 7 bases and J 0 bases; nucleotides not matched to a gene: 15. Germline CDR1 is SGHRS and CDR2 is YFSETQ. The CDR3 loop reads CASRFSRQGAFSGANVLTF. CDR3 in DNA: TGCGCCAGCCGATTCTCGAGGCAGGGGGCTTTCTCTGGGGCCAACGTCCTGACTTTC.

The sample holds a few counts of this clonotype. The chain couples TRBV28 to TRBJ2-7, with D unresolved. Trimming pared 3 bases from V and 6 bases from J, leaving 15 bases between. The germline V gene has CDR1 MDHEN and CDR2 SYDVKM. The CDR3 extends over 14 amino acids. The CDR3 here is CASSFPQDNSEQYF. In DNA, the CDR3 is TGTGCCAGCAGTTTCCCGCAGGATAACAGCGAGCAGTACTTC.

V is TRBV7-2 and J is TRBJ1-1; no clear D. V shed 6 bases and J shed 0 bases, with 8 bases lying between them. This CDR3 spans 13 amino acids. Germline V gene lookup returns CDR1 SGHTA and CDR2 FQGNSA. The CDR3: CASRERMNTEAFF. CDR3 coding DNA: TGTGCCAGCAGGGAAAGGATGAACACTGAAGCTTTCTTT.

This clonotype was found a few times. This sequence joins TRBV27 and TRBJ2-2; D unresolved. The CDR3 runs 13 residues. Germline loops: CDR1 MNHEY, CDR2 SMNVEV (reference sequence). Between the trimmed V and J ends, which lost 1 base and 5 bases, there was a span of 5 bases. The CDR3 coding sequence is TGTGCCAGCAGTTTATACCTGACCGGGGAGCTGTTTTTT. This encodes CASSLYLTGELFF.

The chain recombines TRBV20-1 with TRBJ2-7; 12 nucleotides match TRBD2. Trimming took 5 bases from V and 2 from J; bases not matched to a gene: 7. The CDR3 is 15 amino acids. Germline loops: CDR1 DFQATT, CDR2 SNEGSKA (reference sequence). The CDR3 DNA reads as TGCAGTGCTCTACTAGCGGGGGGCTCCCCCTACGAGCAGTACTTC. It specifies CSALLAGGSPYEQYF.

This clonotype was seen only a few times. The rearrangement links TRBV6-5 to TRBJ1-6, with D uncertain. This CDR3 region has 13 residues. V was cut by 0 bases and J by 14 bases, with 11 bases left in between. Germline CDR1 is MNHEY and CDR2 is SVGAGI. CDR3 region: CASSYSNQQALHF. CDR3 DNA: TGTGCCAGCAGTTACTCGAACCAACAAGCCCTCCACTTT.

The V gene is TRBV9, the J gene TRBJ2-7; 7 nucleotides agree with TRBD1. J was trimmed by 1 base and V by 4 bases; bases with no gene match: 5. The germline V gene encodes CDR1 SGDLS and CDR2 YYNGEE. The CDR3 has 14 amino acids. The CDR3 region is CASSIRQGSYEQYF. In DNA form, the CDR3 reads TGTGCCAGCAGCATACGACAGGGTTCCTACGAGCAGTACTTC.

This chain links TRBV20-1 with TRBJ1-1; D might be TRBD1 (5 bases). V lost 2 bases to trimming and J lost 1 base, with 5 bases between them. CDR1 is DFQATT and CDR2 is SNEGSKA in the germline V gene (reference sequence). CDR3 length: 12 residues. Here the CDR3 DNA reads TGCAGTGCTAGAAGGGGGAACACTGAAGCTTTCTTT. Its translation: CSARRGNTEAFF.

The sample holds a few counts of this clonotype. The chain combines TRBV29-1 with TRBJ2-4, with D uncertain. This CDR3 is 13 amino acids long. V lost 7 bases and J lost 1, with 11 bases in between. The V gene's germline CDR1 is SQVTM and CDR2 ANQGSEA. The CDR3 region has the DNA TGCAGCGCCCAGGTGTACGCCAAAAACATTCAGTACTTC. Translation gives CSAQVYAKNIQYF. Together with reference TRBV29-1 and TRBJ2-4, the CDR3 gives the full variable domain: SAVISQKPSRDICQRGTSLTIQCQVDSQVTMMFWYRQQPGQSLTLIATANQGSEATYESGFVIDKFPISRPNLTFSTLTVSNMSPEDSSIYLCSAQVYAKNIQYFGAGTRLSVL.

The chain uses TRBV3-1 and TRBJ1-1; D remains ambiguous. CDR1 LGHDT and CDR2 YNNKEL come from the germline V gene (reference sequence). Trimming shortened V by 3 bases and J by 0 bases, and 14 bases separated the two germline ends. This CDR3 spans 16 amino acids. This CDR3 reads CASSHGGTTLNTEAFF. The CDR3 region has the DNA TGTGCCAGCAGCCATGGCGGCACAACGCTGAACACTGAAGCTTTCTTT. The full variable domain, its missing parts supplied by reference TRBV3-1 and TRBJ1-1, is DTAVSQTPKYLVTQMGNDKSIKCEQNLGHDTMYWYKQDSKKFLKIMFSYNNKELIINETVPNRFSPKSPDKAHLNLHINSLELGDSAVYFCASSHGGTTLNTEAFFGQGTRLTVV.

This clonotype was detected only a few times. This sequence joins TRBV7-9 and TRBJ1-6, with a weak D call TRBD1 (6 bases). This CDR3 is 15 amino acids long. Trimming shortened V by 3 bases and J by 6 bases, and 12 bases separated the two germline ends. Germline V CDR1 and CDR2: SEHNR, FQNEAQ (reference sequence). The CDR3 DNA reads as TGTGCCAGCAGCTTTCAGGGGAAGGGTAATTCACCCCTCCACTTT. Translation: CASSFQGKGNSPLHF.

V gene TRBV5-1 combines with J gene TRBJ2-1, with unresolved D. CDR1 and CDR2 from the germline V gene are SGHRS and YFSETQ. The CDR3 spans 13 residues. V was clipped by 4 bases and J by 3 bases, with 8 bases between them. The CDR3 loop is CASSPLDYNEQFF. CDR3 in DNA: TGCGCCAGCAGCCCTCTGGACTACAATGAGCAGTTCTTC.

This clonotype was counted many times. The chain joins TRBV6-5 to TRBJ1-1; D call uncertain. The CDR3 has 15 amino acids. V was clipped by 3 bases and J by 2 bases, with 13 bases between them. Germline V gives CDR1 MNHEY, CDR2 SVGAGI. CDR3 nucleotide sequence: TGTGCCAGCAGTTATGGACCCACCGGTAACACTGAAGCTTTCTTT. Translating it yields CASSYGPTGNTEAFF.